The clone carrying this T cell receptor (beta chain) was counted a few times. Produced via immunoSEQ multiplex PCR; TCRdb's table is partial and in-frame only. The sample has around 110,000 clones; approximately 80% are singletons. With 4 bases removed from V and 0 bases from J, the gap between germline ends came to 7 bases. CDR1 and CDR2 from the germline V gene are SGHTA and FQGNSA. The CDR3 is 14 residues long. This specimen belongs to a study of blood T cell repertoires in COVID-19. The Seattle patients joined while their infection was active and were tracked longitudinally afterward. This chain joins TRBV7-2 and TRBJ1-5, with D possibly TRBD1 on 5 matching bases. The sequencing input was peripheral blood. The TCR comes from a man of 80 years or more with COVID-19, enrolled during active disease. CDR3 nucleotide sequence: TGTGCCAGCAGCTCCGGGGGTAGCAATCAGCCCCAGCATTTT. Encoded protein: CASSSGGSNQPQHF.